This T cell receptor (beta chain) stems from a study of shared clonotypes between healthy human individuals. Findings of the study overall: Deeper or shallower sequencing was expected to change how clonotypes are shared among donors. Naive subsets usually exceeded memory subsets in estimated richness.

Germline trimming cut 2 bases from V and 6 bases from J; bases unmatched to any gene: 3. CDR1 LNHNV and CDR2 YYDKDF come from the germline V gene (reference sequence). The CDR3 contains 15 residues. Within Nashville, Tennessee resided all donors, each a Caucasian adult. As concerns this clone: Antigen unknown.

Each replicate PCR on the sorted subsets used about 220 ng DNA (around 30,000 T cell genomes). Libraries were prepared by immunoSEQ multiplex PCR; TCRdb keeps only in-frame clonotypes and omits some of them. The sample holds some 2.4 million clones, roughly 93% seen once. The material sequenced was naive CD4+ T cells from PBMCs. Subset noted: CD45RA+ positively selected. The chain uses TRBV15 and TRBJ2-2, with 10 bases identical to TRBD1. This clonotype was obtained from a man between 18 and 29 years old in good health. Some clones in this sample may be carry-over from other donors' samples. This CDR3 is CATSRTGTGAGELFF. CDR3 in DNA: TGTGCCACCAGCAGAACCGGGACAGGGGCCGGGGAGCTGTTTTTT.